The source of this TCR beta chain is a study of Ad26.COV2.S vaccination and SARS-CoV-2 variants. Study observations and caveats: It is possible that the TCR breadth and depth analyses underestimated the total T cell responses. It was vaccine recipients, not placebo recipients, who had the higher spike-specific TCR breadth.

To note about this clone: Its antigen is undetermined.

Repertoires were generated with immunoSEQ multiplex PCR, while TCRdb's copy carries only in-frame clones and drops some. Of around 320,000 clones listed, approximately 86% are singletons. V was pared by 1 base and J by 2 bases, with 7 bases between. CDR3 length: 14 residues. CDR1 is MGHRA and CDR2 is YSYEKL in the germline V gene. Noted treatment: approximately 18 received Ad26.COV2.S at low or high dose, single or two shots; five or six received placebo; per-sample allocation not given. Repertoires come from day 63 after the first vaccine or placebo injection. The clonotype was recovered from a person aged 18-65 years who received the Ad26.COV2.S COVID-19 vaccine or a placebo. The input for sequencing was peripheral blood, taken in a trial of Ad26.COV2.S vaccine versus placebo. The chain is built from TRBV4-1 and TRBJ2-3, with D uncertain. CDR3 amino acids: CASSQGLFTDTQYF. Here the CDR3 DNA reads TGCGCCAGCAGCCAAGGACTCTTCACAGATACGCAGTATTTT.